This T cell receptor beta chain comes out of a study of OX40 agonist ivuxolimab in advanced cancers. The overall study: Patients in dose escalation had liver, melanoma, kidney or head and neck cancers. People who had prior anti-PD-1, anti-PD-L1 or anti-CTLA-4 therapy could take part, and under 50% had some.

It was autoimmune disease history or systemic immunosuppression that excluded patients. Some clones are missing from TCRdb's copy, which holds only in-frame ones; the method was immunoSEQ multiplex PCR. The profile shows about 47,000 clones, more than 65% of them singletons. Per germline, CDR1 LNHDA and CDR2 SQIVND (reference sequence). The CDR3 is 16 amino acids. V dropped 1 base and J dropped 3; count of bases not matched to a gene: 6. Note on this clone: Its antigen is still unknown.

Points from the study as a whole: Average numbers of expanded clones were greater in CD8+ T cells than in CD4+.

The sequences come from CD4+ or CD8+ T cells sorted from blood, collected in a trial of the OX40 agonist ivuxolimab. This clonotype originated in an adult with an advanced solid tumor such as melanoma, head and neck, liver or kidney cancer. The chain has TRBV19 and TRBJ2-7; 10 bases line up with TRBD2. CDR3 loop: CASSIAASGGGYEQYF. In nucleotides, the CDR3 is TGTGCCAGTAGTATAGCTGCTAGCGGGGGTGGCTACGAGCAGTACTTC.